The 18 T cell receptor beta chains below all came from one sample that was sequenced in a study of T cells in Graves' hyperthyroidism and ophthalmopathy. The TCR beta CDR3 regions underwent amplification using RNA transcripts as the source. During a first-round RT-PCR of the TCR CDR3, the HTBI primer set was used. In TCRdb, the multiplex PCR reads were re-called with MiXCR into one record per CDR3 protein. The sample yields roughly 700,000 distinct CDR3 sequences, 17% seen once. The sample taken for sequencing was blood. These receptor sequences come from a man aged 50 to 60 with Graves' hyperthyroidism.

In this sample, this clonotype turned up a few times. This could be a read error, since a much larger clone is one nucleotide away. Without the conserved terminal phenylalanine or tryptophan, this CDR3 likely stems from a read error. The chain carries TRBV28 and TRBJ2-5; perhaps TRBD2 as D (5 bases). Germline V gives CDR1 MDHEN, CDR2 SYDVKM. CDR3 length: 16 residues. Trimming shortened V by 6 bases and J by 2 bases, and 19 bases separated the two germline ends. In DNA, the CDR3 is TGTGCCAGCAGCCTAGAATGGGAGCCGTCGCAAGAGACCCAGTACCTC. The encoded protein is CASSLEWEPSQETQYL.

The chain combines TRBV6-2 or TRBV6-3 with TRBJ2-2; 9 bases are a match to TRBD1. Germline CDR1 MNHEY, CDR2 SVGEGT. The CDR3 extends over 16 amino acids. With V trimmed by 2 bases and J by 3 bases, 4 bases remained unmatched. The CDR3 DNA follows: TGTGCCAGCAGTTACGGACAGGGGCGGGACACCGGGGAGCTGTTTTTT. It is translated as CASSYGQGRDTGELFF.

J is TRBJ2-3 and V is TRBV5-5, with D unclear. CDR1 SGHKS and CDR2 YYEKEE come from the germline V gene (reference sequence). Trimming stripped 1 base from V and 0 bases from J, with 12 bases between. CDR3 length: 16 residues. CDR3 region: CASSLRPTGSTDTQYF. The CDR3 DNA follows: TGTGCCAGCAGCTTGCGACCAACCGGGAGCACAGATACGCAGTATTTT.

The chain couples TRBV6-1 to TRBJ2-7; D tentatively reads TRBD1 or TRBD2 (5 bases each). In germline, CDR1 is MNHNS, CDR2 SASEGT. V was clipped by 6 bases and J by 3 bases, with 12 bases between them. This CDR3 has 13 amino acids. The CDR3 DNA follows: TGTGCCAGCAGACTGGGGGAGCACTACGAGCAGTACTTC. Encoded protein: CASRLGEHYEQYF.

This clonotype appeared many times. The V call is TRBV7-9, the J call TRBJ1-4; 9 bases align to TRBD1. This CDR3 spans 15 amino acids. V lost 5 bases to trimming and J lost 8 bases; unmatched junction nucleotides: 9. Looked up from germline, CDR1 is SEHNR and CDR2 is FQNEAQ (reference sequence). The CDR3 sequence: CASSEGQGGSEKLFF. CDR3 DNA sequence: TGTGCCAGCAGCGAGGGACAGGGAGGTTCGGAAAAACTGTTTTTT. Combining the CDR3 with reference TRBV7-9 and TRBJ1-4 gives the whole variable domain DTGVSQNPRHKITKRGQNVTFRCDPISEHNRLYWYRQTLGQGPEFLTYFQNEAQLEKSRLLSDRFSAERPKGSFSTLEIQRTEQGDSAMYLCASSEGQGGSEKLFFGSGTQLSVL.

In this sample, this clonotype turned up a few times. The chain joins TRBV27 to TRBJ2-1; 8 positions match TRBD2. The junction had 11 bases not matched to a gene; V was cut back by 10 bases and J by 9 bases. Germline V CDR1 and CDR2: MNHEY, SMNVEV (reference sequence). The CDR3 is made up of 13 amino acids. CDR3 DNA: TGTGCCACCAGAGGGACTAGGGAAGGTGAGCAGTTCTTC. Encoded protein: CATRGTREGEQFF.

The chain couples TRBV10-3 to TRBJ2-2; 12 bases line up with TRBD2. Trimming removed 4 bases from V and 7 bases from J; junction bases left unmatched: 10. CDR3 length equals 17 residues. Germline lookup yields CDR1 ENHRY and CDR2 SYGVKD. The CDR3 region is CAISAYLAGGPNGELFF. The CDR3 DNA reads TGTGCCATCAGTGCCTACCTAGCGGGAGGGCCAAACGGGGAGCTGTTTTTT.

This clonotype was observed at least ten times. J is TRBJ1-4 and V is TRBV25-1; a possible D gene is TRBD1 (5 bases). The V gene's germline CDR1 is MGHDK and CDR2 SYGVNS. CDR3 length equals 17 residues. The V gene lost 4 bases and the J gene lost 4 bases, with 19 bases spanning the gap. The CDR3 nucleotides read TGTGCCAGCAGTGCGGGCTTCGGGGCTCCGGTTAATGAAAAACTGTTTTTT. Protein sequence: CASSAGFGAPVNEKLFF.

This clonotype was picked up many times. The CDR3 sequence: CSVEGVYEQYF. CDR3 coding DNA: TGCAGCGTTGAAGGTGTTTACGAGCAGTACTTC. The gene calls are TRBV29-1 and TRBJ2-7, with no clear D. The germline V and J ends were trimmed by 1 base and 4 bases, with 5 bases remaining between them. The germline V gene encodes CDR1 SQVTM and CDR2 ANQGSEA. The CDR3 is made up of 11 amino acids.

This clonotype was picked up many times. The rearrangement joins TRBV12-3 or TRBV12-4 to TRBJ2-3, with D hard to call. Trimming shortened V by 7 bases and J by 3 bases, and 17 bases separated the two germline ends. The CDR3 is made up of 15 amino acids. For the CDR3, the DNA is TGTGCCAGCACCTCCTCAGCTAGGTTGACAGATACGCAGTATTTT. This sequence encodes CASTSSARLTDTQYF.

The V gene is TRBV5-1, the J gene TRBJ2-1; a possible D gene is TRBD2 (7 bases). The CDR3 is 15 residues long. V was cut by 5 bases and J by 6 bases, with 18 bases left in between. Per germline, CDR1 SGHRS and CDR2 YFSETQ. Here the CDR3 reads CASSWGASGGNEQFF. As DNA, the CDR3 is TGCGCCAGCAGTTGGGGGGCTAGCGGAGGCAATGAGCAGTTCTTC.

V is TRBV27 and J is TRBJ2-7; D tentatively fits TRBD1 or TRBD2 (5 bases each). Germline lookup yields CDR1 MNHEY and CDR2 SMNVEV (reference sequence). V was cut by 10 bases and J by 6 bases, with 10 bases left in between. This CDR3 spans 10 amino acids. The CDR3 protein is CATGAFEQYF. The DNA of the CDR3 is TGTGCCACCGGGGCGTTCGAGCAGTACTTC.

This clonotype was seen at least ten times. The CDR3 DNA reads as TGTGCCAGCAGCTTCCGGACAGGGGTCTACGAGCAGTACTTC. Residues: CASSFRTGVYEQYF. The chain employs TRBV5-5 and TRBJ2-7; 9 bases agree with TRBD1. V lost 2 bases, J lost 3 bases, and 3 bases stayed unmatched. Germline-derived CDR1 and CDR2 are SGHKS and YYEKEE (reference sequence). The CDR3 extends over 14 amino acids. Full variable domain (outside the CDR3, taken from reference TRBV5-5 and TRBJ2-7): DAGVTQSPTHLIKTRGQQVTLRCSPISGHKSVSWYQQVLGQGPQFIFQYYEKEERGRGNFPDRFSARQFPNYSSELNVNALLLGDSALYLCASSFRTGVYEQYFGPGTRLTVT.

There are many counts of this clonotype. The chain is built from TRBV19 and TRBJ2-7; no firm D call. CDR1 and CDR2 from the germline V gene are LNHDA and SQIVND (reference sequence). CDR3 length: 17 residues. Trimming took off 5 bases at V and 3 bases at J, with 23 bases between the two ends. This CDR3 reads CASSVGPGGIGHYEQYF. CDR3 DNA sequence: TGTGCCAGTAGTGTGGGCCCGGGTGGTATCGGCCACTACGAGCAGTACTTC. The full variable domain, its missing parts supplied by reference TRBV19 and TRBJ2-7, is DGGITQSPKYLFRKEGQNVTLSCEQNLNHDAMYWYRQDPGQGLRLIYYSQIVNDFQKGDIAEGYSVSREKKESFPLTVTSAQKNPTAFYLCASSVGPGGIGHYEQYFGPGTRLTVT.

Only a few counts were recorded for this clonotype. The chain recombines TRBV6-6 with TRBJ2-1, with TRBD1 as a possible D gene (5 bases). The ends were cut back, 2 bases at V and 3 bases at J, with 20 bases in the middle. The CDR3 loop spans 18 amino acids. In germline, CDR1 is MNHNY, CDR2 SVGAGI (reference sequence). The CDR3 DNA reads as TGTGCCAGCAGTTACGGCCAGGGTTTTACCTCTTACTACAATGAGCAGTTCTTC. Translating gives CASSYGQGFTSYYNEQFF.

The sample holds many counts of this clonotype. The chain employs TRBV28 and TRBJ1-3, with a tentative D call TRBD1 (5 bases). In germline, CDR1 is MDHEN, CDR2 SYDVKM. The CDR3 runs to 14 residues. Trimming left V 8 bases short and J 9 bases short, with 20 bases between. This CDR3 is CASSTGTALLTIYF. In DNA form, the CDR3 reads TGTGCCAGCTCCACCGGGACGGCGCTACTCACCATATATTTT.

This clonotype was counted a few times. The chain combines TRBV29-1 with TRBJ1-4; TRBD1 is a possible D gene (5 bases). Germline loops: CDR1 SQVTM, CDR2 ANQGSEA. The ends were cut back, 5 bases at V and 4 bases at J, with 23 bases in the middle. This CDR3 has 17 amino acids. The CDR3 region has the DNA TGCAGCGTTTCGCAGGGAGTGAAGGTCCGGATTAATGAAAAACTGTTTTTT. This codes for CSVSQGVKVRINEKLFF.

This clonotype was counted ten times or more. This chain links TRBV11-2 with TRBJ2-1, with TRBD2 matching over 9 bases. This CDR3 region has 15 residues. The V gene end was trimmed by 1 base and the J gene end by 7 bases; junction bases not matched to a gene: 5. CDR1 SGHAT and CDR2 FQNNGV come from the germline V gene. CDR3 sequence reads: CASSLVTSGYNEQFF. In DNA, the CDR3 is TGTGCCAGCAGCTTAGTTACTAGCGGGTATAATGAGCAGTTCTTC.